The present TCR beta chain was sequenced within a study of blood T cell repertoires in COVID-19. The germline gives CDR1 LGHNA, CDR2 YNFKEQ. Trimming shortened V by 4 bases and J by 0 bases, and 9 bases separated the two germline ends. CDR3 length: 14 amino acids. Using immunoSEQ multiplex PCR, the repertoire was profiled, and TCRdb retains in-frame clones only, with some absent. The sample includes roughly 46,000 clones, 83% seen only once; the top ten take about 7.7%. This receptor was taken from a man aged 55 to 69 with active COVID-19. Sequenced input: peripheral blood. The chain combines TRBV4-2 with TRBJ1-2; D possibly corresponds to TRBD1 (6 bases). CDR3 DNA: TGTGCCAGCAGCCCGCAGGGGACTAACTATGGCTACACCTTC. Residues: CASSPQGTNYGYTF.